This T cell receptor beta chain was captured by sequencing in a study of identical twins (dated by TCRdb to 2016 to 2017). The study in broad terms: To test whether fetal clonotypes persist, the study used deep sequencing on TCR alpha and beta repertoires from monozygotic twins, unrelated adults of various ages, and cord blood. Replicate twin experiments were performed at different times using different library preparation protocols to rule out contamination. The investigation overall reported the following: Zero-insertion analyses could be partly confounded by invariant T cells such as MAIT and iNKT, although diverse VJ usage argued against such confounding for most clonotypes. Compared with coincidental sharing between unrelated individuals, an excess of low generation-probability sequences was observed among out-of-frame TCR alpha sequences shared between twins. Abundant cord blood beta clonotypes had fewer insertions, young adult naive repertoires showed a similar but weaker trend, and memory repertoires showed no such trend. In monozygotic twins, recombination models systematically underestimated out-of-frame TCR alpha sharing, but the models matched the sharing seen between unrelated individuals. Conclusions relied on cross-sectional statistical analysis, since the same donors could not be followed over many years. Excess twin sharing in beta out-of-frame sequences was weaker because fewer shared sequences lowered the signal-to-noise ratio.

The germline V gene (reference sequence) specifies SEHNR as CDR1 and FQNEAQ as CDR2. The CDR3 holds 17 amino acids from the cysteine to the phenylalanine. CDR3 DNA is the only sequence kept; it has 51 bases, read in frame from the first base. The germline V and J ends show losses of 5 bases and 1 base respectively, and no gene match explains 12 bases of the junction. Library creation used 5' RACE. Reads for this sample came from an Illumina HiSeq 2000. Template switching added a universal primer binding site, and the final cDNA carried a unique molecular identifier that allowed TCR cDNA molecules to be counted accurately. First-strand cDNA for TCR alpha and beta chains was synthesized from specific primers in the conserved constant-segment region. To control for contamination, each cDNA library was double barcoded with a SMART-Mk sample barcode plus Illumina barcodes. TruSeq adapter sequences, together with Illumina sample barcodes, were added in two successive PCR steps. Sequencing of the TCR alpha and beta cDNA libraries was done on the Illumina HiSeq platform using custom primers. As for how the authors treated the data: MiGEC was used to process raw reads and extract unique molecular identifiers, and MiXCR was used to find CDR3 positions. Recombination models were inferred per individual with the repgenHMM and IGoR tools using an EM algorithm. Shared clonotype analysis was performed with the tcR package in R, normalizing sharing by the product of cloneset sizes. To study raw recombination without the effects of thymic and clonal selection, out-of-frame nonproductive sequences were analyzed. TCRdb applied fastp at Q25 and MiXCR to the public reads, then kept only in-frame beta chains. When rows share a CDR3 protein, they turn into one entry using the most common DNA and genes. TCRdb assigned the V and J calls; the authors' analysis was not used. Recorded for this sample are around 450,000 distinct CDR3 sequences; 11% to 15% of them occurred a single time. Roughly 0.5% of the sample rests with the top ten.

For this clonotype: This clone's antigen is unknown. Per-base qualities were not stored, and no clone one base away is much larger.

Every donor in the study was a healthy Caucasian. Three pairs of female monozygotic twins, all aged about 18 to 30 years, were included in the twin cohort. Positive isolation kits from Invitrogen were used to isolate the CD4+ and CD8+ T cell populations. The same specimen was also included in a second study, on yellow fever vaccine responses in identical twins. Per the second study: The T cell response to vaccination in identical twins was reported by the authors to appear partly convergent and partly personalized. Focusing on identical twins, the study followed the T cell clones that responded to the vaccine, and did so with precision.

Recombination linked TRBV7-9 to TRBJ1-1, and 8 bases in between align with TRBD1. This sequence was found in a woman aged 18-35 years in good health. The sequenced sample consisted of CD4+ T cells sorted from blood. DNA sequence: TGTGCCAGCAGCCGGCTCCGGGACAGGAAAGCGAACACTGAAGCTTTCTTT. This sequence encodes CASSRLRDRKANTEAFF.